The source of this T cell receptor (beta chain) is a study of T-cell reconstitution after alpha-beta-depleted transplantation in children. The authors prepared the TCRbeta library with unique molecular identifiers. Using its own MiXCR run on the PCR reads, TCRdb lists one record per CDR3 protein. The sample lists some 640,000 distinct CDR3 sequences; over 15% were seen once. Germline-derived CDR1 and CDR2 are SGHKS and YYEKEE (reference sequence). The V segment lost 5 bases and the J segment 6 bases; nucleotides outside the gene matches: 14. The CDR3 extends over 16 amino acids. The gene calls are TRBV5-5 and TRBJ2-5, with 9 positions matching TRBD1. The specimen was PBMCs from the stem cell graft donor, collected from the stem cell graft. This clonotype was sampled from a human donor who donated a stem cell graft to a child with acute myeloid leukemia. The CDR3 reads CASSVSTGTGSKTQYF. In DNA form, the CDR3 reads TGTGCCAGCAGTGTCTCGACCGGGACAGGGAGCAAGACCCAGTACTTC.